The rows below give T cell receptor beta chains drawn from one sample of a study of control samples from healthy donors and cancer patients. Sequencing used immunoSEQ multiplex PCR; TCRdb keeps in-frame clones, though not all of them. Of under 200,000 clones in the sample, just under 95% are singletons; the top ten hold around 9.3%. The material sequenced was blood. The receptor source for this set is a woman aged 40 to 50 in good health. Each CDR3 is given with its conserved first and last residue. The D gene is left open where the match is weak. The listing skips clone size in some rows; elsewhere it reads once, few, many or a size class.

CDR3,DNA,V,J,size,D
CASSYSGQETQYF,TGTGCCAGCAGCTACAGCGGTCAAGAGACCCAGTACTTC,TRBV7-2,TRBJ2-5,-,-
CASSFDSDTEAFF,TGTGCCAGCAGCTTTGACTCGGACACTGAAGCTTTCTTT,TRBV11-3,TRBJ1-1,-,-
CASVSRQLNEQFF,TGTGCCAGCGTCTCTCGACAGCTAAATGAGCAGTTCTTC,TRBV5-4,TRBJ2-1,-,-
CASSLKDSFNEKLFF,TGTGCCAGCAGTTTAAAGGACAGTTTTAATGAAAAACTGTTTTTT,TRBV27,TRBJ1-4,-,-
CASSLRGSTEAFF,TGTGCCAGCAGTTTAAGGGGGAGTACTGAAGCTTTCTTT,TRBV27,TRBJ1-1,-,-
CASSLAMGRVDEQFF,TGCGCCAGCAGCTTGGCCATGGGCAGGGTGGATGAGCAGTTCTTC,TRBV5-1,TRBJ2-1,-,-
CASSNDRAGSYEQYF,TGTGCCAGCAGTAACGACAGGGCGGGATCCTACGAGCAGTACTTC,TRBV27,TRBJ2-7,once,-
CASSLVLGPRNTEAFF,TGTGCCAGCAGCTTAGTTTTGGGACCGCGGAACACTGAAGCTTTCTTT,TRBV7-2,TRBJ1-1,-,-
CASSFSSRRADGYTF,TGTGCCAGCAGTTTTAGTTCCCGCAGGGCGGATGGCTACACCTTC,TRBV5-6,TRBJ1-2,-,-
CASSKGQTPGANVLTF,TGTGCCAGTAGTAAGGGACAGACTCCTGGGGCCAACGTCCTGACTTTC,TRBV19,TRBJ2-6,-,TRBD1
CASSQVPGAGFEAFF,TGTGCCAGCAGCCAAGTCCCAGGGGCCGGCTTTGAAGCTTTCTTT,TRBV3-1/TRBV3-2,TRBJ1-1,-,-
CASSLDRGSADTQYF,TGTGCCAGCAGCTTAGATCGTGGTAGTGCTGATACGCAGTATTTT,TRBV11-2,TRBJ2-3,-,-
CASSQAPYEQYF,TGTGCCAGCAGTCAGGCCCCCTACGAGCAGTACTTC,TRBV12-3/TRBV12-4,TRBJ2-7,-,-
CASSPPGSGVNTEAFF,TGTGCCAGCAGCCCCCCGGGGAGTGGCGTGAACACTGAAGCTTTCTTT,TRBV7-9,TRBJ1-1,-,-
CASSEGTGGYTF,TGTGCCAGCAGTGAGGGTACGGGTGGCTACACCTTC,TRBV6-1,TRBJ1-2,few,-
CASSESNFPSTDTQYF,TGTGCCAGCAGTGAATCGAACTTCCCTAGCACAGATACGCAGTATTTT,TRBV25-1,TRBJ2-3,once,-
CATSGTRQYNSPLHF,TGTGCCACCAGTGGTACGCGACAGTATAATTCACCCCTCCACTTT,TRBV24-1,TRBJ1-6,-,-
CARSLRGEGTDTQYF,TGTGCCAGAAGCTTGCGGGGAGAGGGCACAGATACGCAGTATTTT,TRBV5-3,TRBJ2-3,-,-
CASSERLETQYF,TGTGCCAGCAGTGAAAGGTTAGAGACCCAGTACTTC,TRBV25-1,TRBJ2-5,-,-